The 30 T cell receptor beta chains listed next were all sequenced from one sample in a study of T-cell reconstitution after alpha-beta-depleted transplantation in children. The TCRbeta library was prepared with unique molecular identifiers. TCRdb re-analysed the PCR reads in MiXCR, keeping a single row per CDR3 protein. The sample contains 440,000 or so distinct CDR3 sequences, around 9.9% of which appear only once. The input for sequencing was PBMCs from the stem cell graft donor, taken from the stem cell graft. Receptors were obtained from a human donor who donated a stem cell graft to a child with acute myeloid leukemia.

In its sample, this clonotype was seen a few times. This rearrangement joins TRBV3-1 to TRBJ1-4; possible D gene TRBD1, 5 bases. Germline CDR1 reads LGHDT; CDR2 reads YNNKEL (reference sequence). Between the trimmed V and J ends, which lost 4 bases and 0 bases, there was a span of 15 bases. CDR3 size: 17 residues. The CDR3 is CASSPWGVRATNEKLFF. The CDR3 DNA reads as TGTGCCAGCAGCCCGTGGGGCGTGAGAGCAACTAATGAAAAACTGTTTTTT.

The chain links TRBV4-3 to TRBJ2-7, with D possibly called TRBD1 or TRBD2 (7 bases each). The germline V and J ends were trimmed by 0 bases and 2 bases, with 14 bases remaining between them. CDR3 length equals 16 residues. Germline V lookup: CDR1 LGHNA, CDR2 YSLEER. The CDR3 DNA reads TGCGCCAGCAGCCAAGACGGGGCAGGGGGGGCCTACGAGCAGTACTTC. It codes for CASSQDGAGGAYEQYF.

This clonotype was seen only a few times. The genes are TRBV5-6 and TRBJ2-1, with 11 bases identical to TRBD1. CDR1 and CDR2 from the germline V gene are SGHDT and YYEEEE. This CDR3 spans 15 amino acids. With V trimmed by 4 bases and J by 7 bases, 7 bases remained unmatched. The CDR3 DNA reads TGTGCCAGCAGCGCTGGACAGGGGGCTTGGAATGAGCAGTTCTTC. As protein: CASSAGQGAWNEQFF.

This clonotype was observed a handful of times. This chain uses TRBV6-1 with TRBJ2-7, with a tentative D call TRBD2 (6 bases). This CDR3 has 14 amino acids. Germline lookup yields CDR1 MNHNS and CDR2 SASEGT. Trimming took 4 bases from V and 6 from J, leaving 16 bases between them. The CDR3 here is CASSALTSVFEQYF. CDR3 DNA: TGTGCCAGCAGTGCCCTGACTAGTGTATTCGAGCAGTACTTC.

For this clonotype: One end of the junction does not line up with germline, which may come from a read error. J is TRBJ2-7 and V is TRBV5-1; TRBD2 aligns across 7 bases. This CDR3 has 15 amino acids. Per germline, CDR1 SGHRS and CDR2 YFSETQ. The CDR3 region has the DNA TGCGCCAGCAGCCCGGTGGCTAGCGGTGCTTACGCGCAGTACTTC. Its translation: CASSPVASGAYAQYF.

This sequence joins TRBV11-2 and TRBJ2-5, with D possibly TRBD1 on 6 matching bases. The CDR3 length is 15 residues. CDR1 is SGHAT and CDR2 is FQNNGV in the germline V gene. V was clipped by 5 bases and J by 0 bases, with 13 bases between them. Here the CDR3 reads CASSRTATNQETQYF. DNA for the CDR3: TGTGCCAGCAGCCGGACAGCTACGAACCAAGAGACCCAGTACTTC.

This clonotype has more than one count but fewer than ten. J is TRBJ1-1 and V is TRBV4-1, with TRBD1 as a possible D gene (6 bases). Deletions cut 2 bases from V and 5 bases from J, with 12 bases between. CDR3 size: 14 residues. The germline V gene has CDR1 MGHRA and CDR2 YSYEKL. In nucleotides, the CDR3 is TGCGCCAGCAGCCAACGGACAGAGGGGACTGAAGCTTTCTTT. This encodes CASSQRTEGTEAFF.

This clonotype was seen repeatedly, ten times or more. The chain recombines TRBV12-3 or TRBV12-4 with TRBJ2-7; 12 positions match TRBD1. The V segment lost 3 bases and the J segment 5 bases; nucleotides outside the gene matches: 5. The CDR3 extends over 15 amino acids. CDR3 sequence: CASSLRDRGLDEQYF. In nucleotides, the CDR3 is TGTGCCAGCAGTTTGCGGGACAGGGGGCTTGACGAGCAGTACTTC.

The table lists this clonotype with a few counts. This chain connects TRBV7-2 to TRBJ2-5; a possible D gene is TRBD2 (5 bases). Germline V CDR1 and CDR2: SGHTA, FQGNSA. V was cut by 1 base and J by 2 bases, with 14 bases left in between. This CDR3 is 16 amino acids long. The CDR3 loop is CASSLGPGYYQETQYF. For the CDR3, the DNA is TGTGCCAGCAGCTTAGGTCCGGGGTACTATCAAGAGACCCAGTACTTC.

This clonotype was seen more than once but under ten times. This sequence joins TRBV30 and TRBJ2-2; the D is unclear. Between the trimmed V and J ends, which lost 0 bases and 0 bases, there was a span of 5 bases. CDR3 size: 14 residues. Per the germline V gene, CDR1 is GTSNPN and CDR2 is SVGIG (reference sequence). Here the CDR3 DNA reads TGTGCCTGGAGTGTAGGAGCGAACACCGGGGAGCTGTTTTTT. It yields the protein CAWSVGANTGELFF.

This chain uses TRBV7-8 with TRBJ2-3, with TRBD1 matching over 8 bases. The CDR3 has 16 residues. Germline V gene data show CDR1 as SGHVS and CDR2 as FQNEAQ. After removal of 5 bases from V and 0 bases from J, the junction contained 7 bases not matched to a gene. CDR3 residues: CASSPPGGYSTDTQYF. The DNA of the CDR3 is TGTGCCAGCAGCCCTCCAGGGGGCTATAGCACAGATACGCAGTATTTT.

This clonotype was counted a few times. The rearrangement uses TRBV4-1 and TRBJ2-3; 15 bases agree with TRBD2. J was trimmed by 0 bases and V by 5 bases; bases with no gene match: 6. This CDR3 has 18 amino acids. Looked up from germline, CDR1 is MGHRA and CDR2 is YSYEKL. The CDR3 loop is CASSSGTSGRMSTDTQYF. CDR3 sequence (DNA): TGCGCCAGCAGCTCCGGGACTAGCGGGAGGATGAGCACAGATACGCAGTATTTT.

This clonotype was counted at least ten times. The chain carries TRBV24-1 and TRBJ2-1; D could derive from TRBD1 or TRBD2 (5 bases each). The CDR3 runs 16 residues. V dropped 3 bases and J dropped 3 bases, with 14 bases sitting between them. Per germline, CDR1 KGHDR and CDR2 SFDVKD. The CDR3 sequence is CATSDAGAGDYNEQFF. As DNA, the CDR3 is TGTGCCACCAGTGATGCCGGGGCAGGAGACTACAATGAGCAGTTCTTC.

This clonotype was detected only once. This chain links TRBV9 with TRBJ2-3; TRBD2 might be the D (6 bases). Trimming cost V 5 bases and J 1 base, with 20 bases left between them. Per germline, CDR1 SGDLS and CDR2 YYNGEE. This CDR3 has 17 residues. In DNA form, the CDR3 reads TGTGCCAGCAGTCGAGGAGGGGCGGGATCTGGCACAGATACGCAGTATTTT. Translated, it gives CASSRGGAGSGTDTQYF.

The chain employs TRBV6-1 and TRBJ2-2, with a possible D match to TRBD2 (6 bases). Germline V lookup: CDR1 MNHNS, CDR2 SASEGT. The CDR3 is 13 residues long. V dropped 11 bases and J dropped 5 bases, with 15 bases sitting between them. This CDR3 reads CALNQGGTGELFF. The DNA of the CDR3 is TGTGCCTTGAATCAAGGAGGGACCGGGGAGCTGTTTTTT.

The rearrangement joins TRBV5-6 to TRBJ2-7; perhaps TRBD1 as D (6 bases). The germline V gene encodes CDR1 SGHDT and CDR2 YYEEEE. The CDR3 is 14 residues long. Trimming took off 0 bases at V and 9 bases at J, with 16 bases between the two ends. The CDR3 DNA follows: TGTGCCAGCAGCTTGGGGACAGCGTTTCAGTTGCAGTACTTC. It encodes CASSLGTAFQLQYF.

The rearrangement joins TRBV19 to TRBJ1-1, with D unclear. Deletions cut 7 bases from V and 8 bases from J, with 17 bases between. CDR1 is LNHDA and CDR2 is SQIVND in the germline V gene (reference sequence). The CDR3 has 13 amino acids. For the CDR3, the DNA is TGTGCCAGTACCCCAGGTGCCAATGGAGAAGCTTTCTTT. It yields the protein CASTPGANGEAFF.

This clonotype appeared a few times. This chain connects TRBV6-9 to TRBJ2-5; TRBD1 or TRBD2 may be the D gene (5 bases each). The germline V gene has CDR1 MNHGY and CDR2 SVAAGI. V lost 3 bases, J lost 3 bases, and 14 bases lay in between. This CDR3 is built from 15 residues. CDR3 in amino acids: CASSYPSQGEETQYF. In nucleotides, the CDR3 is TGTGCCAGCAGTTACCCTAGCCAGGGTGAAGAGACCCAGTACTTC.

The rearrangement joins TRBV3-1 to TRBJ1-3, with D perhaps matching TRBD1 (6 bases). V was pared by 2 bases and J by 0 bases, with 14 bases between. The CDR3 has 17 amino acids. Per germline, CDR1 LGHDT and CDR2 YNNKEL (reference sequence). CDR3 sequence: CASSQRIRGRSGNTIYF. The CDR3, as DNA: TGTGCCAGCAGCCAAAGGATCAGGGGTCGCTCTGGAAACACCATATATTTT.

CDR3 sequence reads: CASSFWASTRPTQYF. The CDR3 nucleotides read TGTGCCAGCAGCTTTTGGGCATCCACTCGTCCGACCCAGTACTTC. V and J are TRBV5-8 and TRBJ2-5; D remains unclear. With 2 bases removed from V and 7 bases from J, the gap between germline ends came to 18 bases. The germline V gene has CDR1 SGHTS and CDR2 YDEGEE. This CDR3 has 15 residues.

The J gene is TRBJ1-1, the V gene TRBV5-1; D is undetermined. The CDR3 extends over 14 amino acids. Germline V gene data show CDR1 as SGHRS and CDR2 as YFSETQ. V shed 2 bases and J shed 5 bases, with 13 bases lying between them. The CDR3 coding sequence is TGCGCCAGCAGCTTAGTGGGCGCGGAAACTGAAGCTTTCTTT. Its translation is CASSLVGAETEAFF.

This clonotype has a handful of counts. The chain has TRBV11-3 and TRBJ2-7; TRBD1 is a possible D gene (6 bases). The CDR3 has 13 residues. Germline values: CDR1 SGHNT, CDR2 YENEEA. V shed 5 bases and J shed 7 bases, with 15 bases lying between them. CDR3 residues: CASSRGQRGEQYF. CDR3 in DNA: TGTGCCAGCAGCCGGGGACAAAGAGGAGAGCAGTACTTC.

This clonotype was seen a few times. The junction shows a germline mismatch at one end, possibly a read error. The V and J genes are TRBV7-2 and TRBJ2-4; D may match TRBD1 or TRBD2 (5 bases each). Germline loops: CDR1 SGHTA, CDR2 FQGNSA. CDR3 length: 13 residues. The CDR3 sequence: CASSPGPLPPGLF. CDR3 sequence (DNA): TGTGCCAGCAGCCCGGGACCCCTTCCCCCCGGGCTCTTC.

This clonotype came up many times. The chain combines TRBV2 with TRBJ2-1; 9 bases align to TRBD1. The V segment lost 4 bases and the J segment 8 bases; nucleotides outside the gene matches: 15. Germline lookup yields CDR1 SNHLY and CDR2 FYNNEI. CDR3 length: 17 residues. The CDR3 is CASSVSPGTGLRDEQFF. The CDR3 DNA sequence: TGTGCCAGCAGTGTCTCCCCCGGGACAGGGCTGAGGGATGAGCAGTTCTTC.

With respect to this clonotype: The conserved closing phenylalanine or tryptophan is absent in this CDR3, likely reflecting a read error. The chain is built from TRBV6-2 or TRBV6-3 and TRBJ2-1; 10 bases are a match to TRBD2. Germline CDR1 is MNHEY and CDR2 is SVGEGT. CDR3 size: 17 residues. The ends lost 0 bases at V and 2 bases at J; junction bases unmatched: 4. This chain's CDR3 is CASSYSRLAGAYNEQFS. The CDR3 coding sequence is TGTGCCAGCAGTTACTCGAGGCTAGCGGGGGCCTACAATGAGCAGTTCTCC.

The rearrangement uses TRBV20-1 and TRBJ2-7; TRBD1 matches at 11 bases. V shed 2 bases, J shed 2 bases, and the junction held 5 bases outside the gene matches. The CDR3 covers 15 residues. The germline V gene encodes CDR1 DFQATT and CDR2 SNEGSKA (reference sequence). The CDR3 region is CSARPGQGATYEQYF. The CDR3, as DNA: TGCAGTGCTAGACCCGGACAGGGGGCTACCTACGAGCAGTACTTC.

This chain uses TRBV16 with TRBJ1-1; D possibly corresponds to TRBD1 (5 bases). The CDR3 totals 13 residues. Germline lookup yields CDR1 KGHSY and CDR2 FQNENV. The germline V and J ends were trimmed by 0 bases and 5 bases, with 7 bases remaining between them. The CDR3: CASSQSGGTEAFF. The CDR3 nucleotides are TGTGCCAGCAGCCAATCCGGGGGGACTGAAGCTTTCTTT.

The chain uses TRBV6-1 and TRBJ2-5; D possibly uses TRBD1 or TRBD2 (6 bases each). Trimming removed 8 bases from V and 3 bases from J, with 19 bases in between. Germline values: CDR1 MNHNS, CDR2 SASEGT. The CDR3 is 15 amino acids. This CDR3 reads CASRGTLRGEETQYF. The CDR3 nucleotides are TGTGCCAGCCGGGGGACACTCAGGGGTGAAGAGACCCAGTACTTC.

This clonotype occurred a few times. J is TRBJ2-1 and V is TRBV5-5, with TRBD1 identical over 9 bases. This CDR3 has 15 amino acids. Trimming at V came to 4 bases and at J to 12 bases, leaving 14 bases not matched to a gene. Germline V gene lookup returns CDR1 SGHKS and CDR2 YYEKEE (reference sequence). CDR3 in DNA: TGTGCCAGCAGCCTGACGGGACAGGGATACAGCTGGCAGTTCTTC. It specifies CASSLTGQGYSWQFF.

This chain joins TRBV25-1 and TRBJ1-2, with D hard to call. The germline gives CDR1 MGHDK, CDR2 SYGVNS. CDR3 length: 14 amino acids. V was pared by 3 bases and J by 3 bases, with 11 bases between. This chain's CDR3 is CASSEGNTYYGYTF. The CDR3 nucleotides are TGTGCCAGCAGTGAGGGGAATACTTACTATGGCTACACCTTC.